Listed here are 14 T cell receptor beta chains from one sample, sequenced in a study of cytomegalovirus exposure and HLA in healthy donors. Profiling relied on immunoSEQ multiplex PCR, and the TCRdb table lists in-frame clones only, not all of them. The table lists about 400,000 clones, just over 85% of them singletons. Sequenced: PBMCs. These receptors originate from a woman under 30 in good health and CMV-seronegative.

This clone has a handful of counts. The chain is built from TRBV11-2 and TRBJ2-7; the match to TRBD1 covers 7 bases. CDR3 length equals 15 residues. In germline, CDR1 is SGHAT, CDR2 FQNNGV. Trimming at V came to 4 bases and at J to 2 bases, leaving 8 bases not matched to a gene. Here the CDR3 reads CASSSLSGQPYEQYF. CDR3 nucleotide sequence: TGTGCCAGCAGCTCGTTATCGGGACAGCCCTACGAGCAGTACTTC.

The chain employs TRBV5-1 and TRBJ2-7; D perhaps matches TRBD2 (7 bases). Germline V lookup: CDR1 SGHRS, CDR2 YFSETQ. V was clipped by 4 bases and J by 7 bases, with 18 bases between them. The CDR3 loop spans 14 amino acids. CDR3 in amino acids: CASSPLGGGREQYF. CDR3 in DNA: TGCGCCAGCAGCCCGCTAGGGGGGGGCAGGGAGCAGTACTTC.

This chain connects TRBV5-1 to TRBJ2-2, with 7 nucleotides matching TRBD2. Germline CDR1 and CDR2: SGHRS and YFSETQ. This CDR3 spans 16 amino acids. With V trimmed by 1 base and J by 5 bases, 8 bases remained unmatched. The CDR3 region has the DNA TGCGCCAGCAGCTTGTTCCGGGAGGCGAGGACCGGGGAGCTGTTTTTT. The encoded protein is CASSLFREARTGELFF.

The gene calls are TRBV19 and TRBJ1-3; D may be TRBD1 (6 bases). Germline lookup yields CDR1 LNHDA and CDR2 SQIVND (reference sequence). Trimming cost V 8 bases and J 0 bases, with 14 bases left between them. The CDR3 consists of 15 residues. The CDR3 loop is CASAAVGASGNTIYF. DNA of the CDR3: TGTGCCAGTGCAGCGGTGGGGGCCTCTGGAAACACCATATATTTT.

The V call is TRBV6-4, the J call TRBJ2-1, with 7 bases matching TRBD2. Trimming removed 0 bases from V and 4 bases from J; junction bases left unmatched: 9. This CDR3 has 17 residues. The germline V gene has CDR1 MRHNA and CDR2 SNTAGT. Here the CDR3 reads CASSDSRRSGVYNEQFF. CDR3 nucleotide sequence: TGTGCCAGCAGTGACTCGAGAAGGAGCGGGGTATACAATGAGCAGTTCTTC.

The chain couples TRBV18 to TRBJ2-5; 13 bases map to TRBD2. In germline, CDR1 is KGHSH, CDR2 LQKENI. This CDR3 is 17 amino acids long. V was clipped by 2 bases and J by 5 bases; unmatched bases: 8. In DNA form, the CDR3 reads TGTGCCAGCTCACCAGGATTGGGGACTAGCGGGGCGGAGACCCAGTACTTC. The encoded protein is CASSPGLGTSGAETQYF.

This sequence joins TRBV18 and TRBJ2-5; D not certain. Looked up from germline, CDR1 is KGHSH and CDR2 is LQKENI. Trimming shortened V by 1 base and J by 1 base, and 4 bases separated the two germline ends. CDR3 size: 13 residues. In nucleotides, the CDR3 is TGTGCCAGCTCACCACGGGCCCAAGAGACCCAGTACTTC. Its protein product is CASSPRAQETQYF.

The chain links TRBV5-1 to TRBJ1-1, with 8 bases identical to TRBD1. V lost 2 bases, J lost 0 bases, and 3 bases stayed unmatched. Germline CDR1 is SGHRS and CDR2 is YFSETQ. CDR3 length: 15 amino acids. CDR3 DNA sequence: TGCGCCAGCAGCTTAGCAGGGGGCGTGAACACTGAAGCTTTCTTT. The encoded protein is CASSLAGGVNTEAFF.

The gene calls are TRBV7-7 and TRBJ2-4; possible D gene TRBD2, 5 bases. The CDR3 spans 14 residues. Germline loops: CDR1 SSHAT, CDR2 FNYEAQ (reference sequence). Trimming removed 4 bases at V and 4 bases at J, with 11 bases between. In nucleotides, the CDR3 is TGTGCCAGCAGCTCATTACTAGGGAAAAACATTCAGTACTTC. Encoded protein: CASSSLLGKNIQYF.

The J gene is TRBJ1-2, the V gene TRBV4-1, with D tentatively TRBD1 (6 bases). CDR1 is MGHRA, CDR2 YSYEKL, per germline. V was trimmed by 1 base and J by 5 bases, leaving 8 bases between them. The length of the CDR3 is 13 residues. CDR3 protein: CASSQGTVYGYTF. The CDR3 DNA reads TGCGCCAGCAGCCAAGGGACAGTGTATGGCTACACCTTC.

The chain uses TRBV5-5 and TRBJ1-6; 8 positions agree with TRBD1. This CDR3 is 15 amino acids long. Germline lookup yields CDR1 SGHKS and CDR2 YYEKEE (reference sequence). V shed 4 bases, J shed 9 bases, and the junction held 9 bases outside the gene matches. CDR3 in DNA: TGTGCCAGCAGCCTGCGACAGGGGAAAATTTCACCCCTCCACTTT. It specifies CASSLRQGKISPLHF.

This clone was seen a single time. The CDR3 spells CASIPGGDGYGYTF. The CDR3 nucleotides are TGTGCCAGCATCCCAGGGGGCGATGGGTATGGCTACACCTTC. V gene TRBV6-1 combines with J gene TRBJ1-2; 8 positions match TRBD1. Trimming at V came to 7 bases and at J to 5 bases, leaving 9 bases not matched to a gene. Per germline, CDR1 MNHNS and CDR2 SASEGT. The CDR3 consists of 14 residues.

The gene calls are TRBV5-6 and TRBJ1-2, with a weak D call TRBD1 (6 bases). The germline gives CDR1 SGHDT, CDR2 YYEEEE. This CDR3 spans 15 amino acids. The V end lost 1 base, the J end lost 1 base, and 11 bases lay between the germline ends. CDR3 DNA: TGTGCCAGCAGCTTGAAGGGCAGGGGTAACTATGGCTACACCTTC. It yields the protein CASSLKGRGNYGYTF.

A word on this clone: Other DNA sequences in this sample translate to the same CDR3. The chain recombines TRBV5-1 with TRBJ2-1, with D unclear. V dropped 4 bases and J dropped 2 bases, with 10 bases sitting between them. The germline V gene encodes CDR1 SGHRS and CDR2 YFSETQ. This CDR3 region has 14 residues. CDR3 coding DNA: TGCGCCAGCAGCCCGGGTGGAACCTACAATGAGCAGTTCTTC. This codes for CASSPGGTYNEQFF.